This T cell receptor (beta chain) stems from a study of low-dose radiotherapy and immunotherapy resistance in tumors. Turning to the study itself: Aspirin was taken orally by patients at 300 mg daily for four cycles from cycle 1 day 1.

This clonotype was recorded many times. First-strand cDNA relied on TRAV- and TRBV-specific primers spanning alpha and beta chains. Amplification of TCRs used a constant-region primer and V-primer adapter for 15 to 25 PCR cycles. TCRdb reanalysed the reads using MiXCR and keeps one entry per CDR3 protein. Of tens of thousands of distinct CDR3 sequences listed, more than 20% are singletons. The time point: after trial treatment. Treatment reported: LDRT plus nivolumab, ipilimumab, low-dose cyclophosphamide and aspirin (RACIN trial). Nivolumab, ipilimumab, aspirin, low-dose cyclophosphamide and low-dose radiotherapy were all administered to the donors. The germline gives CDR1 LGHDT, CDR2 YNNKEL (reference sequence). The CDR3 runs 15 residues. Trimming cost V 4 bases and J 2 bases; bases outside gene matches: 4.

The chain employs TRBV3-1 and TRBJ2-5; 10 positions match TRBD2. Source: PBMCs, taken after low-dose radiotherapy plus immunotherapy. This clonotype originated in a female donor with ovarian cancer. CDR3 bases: TGTGCCAGCAGCCCTTTACTAGCGGGACAAGAGACCCAGTACTTC. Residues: CASSPLLAGQETQYF.